Shown below are 8 T cell receptor gamma chains from a single sample sequenced in a study of gammadelta T cells in human blood. TCRdb applied CATT to the RT-PCR reads for clone calling. The sample yields about 180 gamma-chain clones, less than 1.2% seen once. The sequenced material came from Vgamma9Vdelta2 gamma-delta T cells from infant blood. These receptors were obtained from a human donor.

This clone is large within its sample. The chain is built from TRGV9 and TRGJP. The CDR3 is 16 residues long. Trimming cost V 1 base and J 9 bases; bases outside gene matches: 6. Germline values: CDR1 GITISATS, CDR2 ISYDGTV (reference sequence). For the CDR3, the DNA is TGTGCCTTGTGGGAGGTTGAAGCGTTGGGCAAAAAAATCAAGGTATTT. This translates into CALWEVEALGKKIKVF.

As to this clone: A much larger clone differs by one base, so this may be a read error. The chain links TRGV9 to TRGJP. The V gene's germline CDR1 is GITISATS and CDR2 ISYDGTV (reference sequence). CDR3 length: 15 amino acids. DNA of the CDR3: TGTGCCTGGTGGGAGGTAAAGTTGGGCAAAAAAATCAAGGTATTT. It codes for CAWWEVKLGKKIKVF.

This clone is large by share. This sample includes further DNA sequences coding for the same CDR3. The chain carries TRGV10 and TRGJP1. TRGV10 is annotated as an ORF whose role is uncertain. Trimming cost V 8 bases and J 5 bases; bases outside gene matches: 3. The CDR3 totals 12 residues. CDR3 protein: CAAWDTGWFKIF. The CDR3 coding sequence is TGTGCTGCGTGGGATACTGGTTGGTTCAAGATATTT.

In this sample, this clone turned up a few times. This clone may be a read error of a much larger clone one base away. V and J are TRGV9 and TRGJP. Because TCRdb records no J gene, it was assigned here through a match of the DNA to germline. Germline assignment: CDR1 GITISATS and CDR2 ISYDGTV (reference sequence). The CDR3 spans 15 residues. CDR3 amino acids: CAWWEEELGKKIKVF. The CDR3 region has the DNA TGTGCCTGGTGGGAGGAAGAGTTGGGCAAAAAAATCAAGGTATTT.

This clone rates as large. The chain employs TRGV9 and TRGJP. Trimming removed 3 bases from V and 3 bases from J; junction bases left unmatched: 5. CDR3 size: 17 residues. CDR1 GITISATS and CDR2 ISYDGTV come from the germline V gene (reference sequence). CDR3 nucleotide sequence: TGTGCCTTGTGGGAGTTTCTGCAAGAGTTGGGCAAAAAAATCAAGGTATTT. As protein: CALWEFLQELGKKIKVF.

This clone was picked up a small number of times. A much larger clonotype is one base distant, so this may be a read error. The V call is TRGV9, the J call TRGJP. The J gene, missing from TCRdb, was assigned here through DNA to germline matching. The CDR3 sequence is 16 residues long. Germline CDR1 reads GITISATS; CDR2 reads ISYDGTV (reference sequence). The CDR3 coding sequence is TGTGCATTGTGGGAGGAACAAGAGTTGGGCAAAAAAATCAAGGTATTT. It yields the protein CALWEEQELGKKIKVF.

This clone counts as large. The V gene is TRGV9, the J gene TRGJP. Looked up from germline, CDR1 is GITISATS and CDR2 is ISYDGTV (reference sequence). The CDR3 has 16 residues. V shed 5 bases, J shed 4 bases, and the junction held 5 bases outside the gene matches. The CDR3 loop reads CALWGTQELGKKIKVF. The CDR3 region has the DNA TGTGCCTTGTGGGGGACACAAGAGTTGGGCAAAAAAATCAAGGTATTT.

This clone was detected only a few times. A far larger clone is only one base removed, so a read error is likely. The chain carries TRGV9 and TRGJP. The J gene, left out of TCRdb, was set here by checking the DNA against germline. This CDR3 has 16 amino acids. CDR1 is GITISATS, CDR2 ISYDGTV, per germline (reference sequence). The CDR3 protein is CALWEVGELGKKIKVF. As DNA, the CDR3 is TGTGCATTGTGGGAGGTTGGAGAGTTGGGCAAAAAAATCAAGGTATTT.